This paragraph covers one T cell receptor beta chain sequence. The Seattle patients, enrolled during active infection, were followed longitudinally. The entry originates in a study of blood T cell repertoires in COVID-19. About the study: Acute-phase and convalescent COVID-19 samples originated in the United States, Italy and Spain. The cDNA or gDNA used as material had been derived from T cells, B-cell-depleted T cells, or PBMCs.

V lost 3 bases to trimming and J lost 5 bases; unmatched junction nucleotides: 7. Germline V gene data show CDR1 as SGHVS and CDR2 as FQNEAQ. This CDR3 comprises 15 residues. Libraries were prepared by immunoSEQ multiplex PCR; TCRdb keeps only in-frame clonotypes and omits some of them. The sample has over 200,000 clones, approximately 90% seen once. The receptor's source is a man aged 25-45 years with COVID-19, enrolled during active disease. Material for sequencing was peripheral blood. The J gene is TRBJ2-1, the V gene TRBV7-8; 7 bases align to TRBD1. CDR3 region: CASSFITGADNEQFF. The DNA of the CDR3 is TGTGCCAGCAGCTTTATCACAGGGGCCGACAATGAGCAGTTCTTC.